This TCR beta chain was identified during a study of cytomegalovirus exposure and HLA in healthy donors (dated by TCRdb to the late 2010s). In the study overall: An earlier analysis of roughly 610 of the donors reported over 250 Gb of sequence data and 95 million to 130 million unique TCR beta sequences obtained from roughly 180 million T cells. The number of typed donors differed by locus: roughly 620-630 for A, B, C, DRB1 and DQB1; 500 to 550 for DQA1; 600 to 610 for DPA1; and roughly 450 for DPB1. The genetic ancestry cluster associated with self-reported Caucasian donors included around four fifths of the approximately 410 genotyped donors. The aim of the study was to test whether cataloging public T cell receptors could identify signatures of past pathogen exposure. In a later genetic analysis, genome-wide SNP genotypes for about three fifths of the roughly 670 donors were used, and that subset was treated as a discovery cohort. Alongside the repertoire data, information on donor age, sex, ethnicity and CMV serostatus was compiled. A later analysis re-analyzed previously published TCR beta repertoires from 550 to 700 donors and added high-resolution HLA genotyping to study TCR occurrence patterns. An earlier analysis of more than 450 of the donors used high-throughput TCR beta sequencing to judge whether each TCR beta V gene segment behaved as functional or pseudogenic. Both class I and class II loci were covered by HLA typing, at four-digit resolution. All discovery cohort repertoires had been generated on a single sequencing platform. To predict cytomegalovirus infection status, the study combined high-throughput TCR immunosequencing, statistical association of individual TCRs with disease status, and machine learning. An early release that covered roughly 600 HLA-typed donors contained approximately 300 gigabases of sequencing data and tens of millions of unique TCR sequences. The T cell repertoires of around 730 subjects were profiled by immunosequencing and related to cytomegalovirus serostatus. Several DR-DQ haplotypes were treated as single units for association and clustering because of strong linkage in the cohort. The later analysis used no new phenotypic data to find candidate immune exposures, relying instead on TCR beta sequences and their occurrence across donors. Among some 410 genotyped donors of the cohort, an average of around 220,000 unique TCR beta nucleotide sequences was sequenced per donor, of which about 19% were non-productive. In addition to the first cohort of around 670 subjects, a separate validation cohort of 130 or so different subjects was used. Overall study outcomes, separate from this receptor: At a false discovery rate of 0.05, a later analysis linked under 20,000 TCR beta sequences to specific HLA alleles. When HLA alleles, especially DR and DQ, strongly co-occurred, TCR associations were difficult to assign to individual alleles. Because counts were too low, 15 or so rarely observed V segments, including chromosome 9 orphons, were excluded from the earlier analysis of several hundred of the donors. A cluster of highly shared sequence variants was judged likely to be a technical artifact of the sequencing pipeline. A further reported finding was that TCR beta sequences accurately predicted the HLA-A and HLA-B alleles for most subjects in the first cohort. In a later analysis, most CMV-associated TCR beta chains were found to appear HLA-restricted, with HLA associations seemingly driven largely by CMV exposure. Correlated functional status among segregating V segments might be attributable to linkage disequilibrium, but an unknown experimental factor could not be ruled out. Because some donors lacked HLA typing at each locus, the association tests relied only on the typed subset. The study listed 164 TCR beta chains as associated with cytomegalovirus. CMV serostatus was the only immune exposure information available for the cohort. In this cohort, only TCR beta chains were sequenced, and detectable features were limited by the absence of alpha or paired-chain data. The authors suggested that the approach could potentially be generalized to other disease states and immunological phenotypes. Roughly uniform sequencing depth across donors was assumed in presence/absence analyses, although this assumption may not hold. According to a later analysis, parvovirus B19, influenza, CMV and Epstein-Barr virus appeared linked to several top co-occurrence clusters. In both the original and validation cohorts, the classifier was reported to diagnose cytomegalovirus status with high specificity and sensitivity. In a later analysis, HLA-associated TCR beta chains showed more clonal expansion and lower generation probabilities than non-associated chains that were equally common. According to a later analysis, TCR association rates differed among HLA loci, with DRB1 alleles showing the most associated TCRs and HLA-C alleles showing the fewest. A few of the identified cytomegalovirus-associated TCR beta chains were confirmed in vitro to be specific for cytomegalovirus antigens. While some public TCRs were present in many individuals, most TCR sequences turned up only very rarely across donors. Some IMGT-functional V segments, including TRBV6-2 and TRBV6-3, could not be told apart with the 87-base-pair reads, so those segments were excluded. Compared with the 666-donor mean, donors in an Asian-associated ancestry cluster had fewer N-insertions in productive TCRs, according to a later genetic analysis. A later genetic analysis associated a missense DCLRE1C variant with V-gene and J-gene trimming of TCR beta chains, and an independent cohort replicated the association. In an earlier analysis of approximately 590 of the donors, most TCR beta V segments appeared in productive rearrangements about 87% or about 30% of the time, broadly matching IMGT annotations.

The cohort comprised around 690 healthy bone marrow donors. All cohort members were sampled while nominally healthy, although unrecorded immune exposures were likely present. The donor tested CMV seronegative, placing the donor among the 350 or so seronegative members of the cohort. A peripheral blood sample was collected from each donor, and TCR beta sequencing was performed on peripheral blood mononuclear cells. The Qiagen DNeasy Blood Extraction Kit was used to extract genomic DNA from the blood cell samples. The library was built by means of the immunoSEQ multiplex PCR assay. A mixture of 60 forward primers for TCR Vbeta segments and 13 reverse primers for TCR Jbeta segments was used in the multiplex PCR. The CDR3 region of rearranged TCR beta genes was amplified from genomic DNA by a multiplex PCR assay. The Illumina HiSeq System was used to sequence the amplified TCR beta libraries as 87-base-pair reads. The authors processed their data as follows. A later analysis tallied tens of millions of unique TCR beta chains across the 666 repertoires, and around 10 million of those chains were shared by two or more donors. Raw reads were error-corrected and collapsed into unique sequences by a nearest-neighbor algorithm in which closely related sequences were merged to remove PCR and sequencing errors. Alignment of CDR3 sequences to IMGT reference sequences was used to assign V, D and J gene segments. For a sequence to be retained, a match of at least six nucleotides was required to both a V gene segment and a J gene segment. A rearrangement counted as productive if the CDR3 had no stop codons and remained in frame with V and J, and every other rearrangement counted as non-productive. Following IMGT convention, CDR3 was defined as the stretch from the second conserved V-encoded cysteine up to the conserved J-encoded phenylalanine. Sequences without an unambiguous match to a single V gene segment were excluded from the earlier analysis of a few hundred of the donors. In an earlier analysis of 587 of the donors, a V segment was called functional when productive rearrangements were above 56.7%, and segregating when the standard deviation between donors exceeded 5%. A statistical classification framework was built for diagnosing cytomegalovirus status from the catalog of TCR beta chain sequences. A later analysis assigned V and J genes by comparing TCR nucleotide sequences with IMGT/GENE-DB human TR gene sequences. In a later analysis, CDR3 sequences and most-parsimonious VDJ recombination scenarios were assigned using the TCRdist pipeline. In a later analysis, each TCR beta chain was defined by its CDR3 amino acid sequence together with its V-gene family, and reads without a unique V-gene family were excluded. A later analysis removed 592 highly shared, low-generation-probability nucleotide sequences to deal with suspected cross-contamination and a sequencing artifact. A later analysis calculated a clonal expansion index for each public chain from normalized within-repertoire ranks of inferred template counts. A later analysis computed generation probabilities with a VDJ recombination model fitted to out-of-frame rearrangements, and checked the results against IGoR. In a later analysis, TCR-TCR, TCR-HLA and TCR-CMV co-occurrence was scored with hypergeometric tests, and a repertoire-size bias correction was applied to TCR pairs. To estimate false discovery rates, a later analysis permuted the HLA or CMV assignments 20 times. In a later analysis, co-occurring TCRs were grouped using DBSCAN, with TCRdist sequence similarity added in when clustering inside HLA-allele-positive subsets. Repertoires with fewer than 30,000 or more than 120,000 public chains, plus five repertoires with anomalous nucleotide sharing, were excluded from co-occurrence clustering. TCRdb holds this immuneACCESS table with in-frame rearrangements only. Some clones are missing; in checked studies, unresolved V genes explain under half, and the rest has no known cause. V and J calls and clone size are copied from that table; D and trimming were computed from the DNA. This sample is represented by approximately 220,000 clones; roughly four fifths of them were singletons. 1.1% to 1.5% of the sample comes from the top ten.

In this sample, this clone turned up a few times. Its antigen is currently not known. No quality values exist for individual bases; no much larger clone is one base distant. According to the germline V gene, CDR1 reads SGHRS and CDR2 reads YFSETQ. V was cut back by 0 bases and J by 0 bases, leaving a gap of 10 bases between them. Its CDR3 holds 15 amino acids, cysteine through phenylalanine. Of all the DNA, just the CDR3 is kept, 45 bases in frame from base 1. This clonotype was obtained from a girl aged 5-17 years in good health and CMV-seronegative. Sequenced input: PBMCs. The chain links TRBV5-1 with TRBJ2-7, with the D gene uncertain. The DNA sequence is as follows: TGCGCCAGCAGCTTGGACCCAGGAAGCTCCTACGAGCAGTACTTC. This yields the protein CASSLDPGSSYEQYF.